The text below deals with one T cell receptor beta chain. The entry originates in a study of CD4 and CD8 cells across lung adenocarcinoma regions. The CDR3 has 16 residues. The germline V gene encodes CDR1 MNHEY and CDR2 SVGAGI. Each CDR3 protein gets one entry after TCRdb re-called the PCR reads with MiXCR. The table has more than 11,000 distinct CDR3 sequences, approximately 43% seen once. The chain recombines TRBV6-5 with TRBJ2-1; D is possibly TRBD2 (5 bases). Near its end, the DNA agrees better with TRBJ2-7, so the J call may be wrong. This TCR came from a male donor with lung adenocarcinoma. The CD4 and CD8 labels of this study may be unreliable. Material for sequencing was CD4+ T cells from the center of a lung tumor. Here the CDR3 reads CASSYSANTGTYEQYF. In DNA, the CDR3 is TGTGCCAGCAGTTACTCGGCTAATACGGGGACCTACGAGCAGTACTTC.